This is a list of T cell receptor beta chains from one sample in a study of a mutant IDH1 vaccine in newly diagnosed glioma. Sequencing used immunoSEQ multiplex PCR; TCRdb keeps in-frame clones, though not all of them. The data hold roughly 34,000 clones, with roughly 90% observed a single time. For these TCRs, the target antigens are not known. The source material was PBMCs, sampled from a glioma patient whose treatment included an IDH1 peptide vaccine. Source of these receptors: a woman in her 40s with glioma. Both conserved end residues are part of each CDR3. Each record gives: CDR3 protein, CDR3 DNA, V gene, J gene, clone size, D gene. The D gene is left open where the match is weak. Size tells how often a clone was seen (once, few, many) or the class of an expanded clone, and some rows leave it out.

CDR3aa: CASSPIPSEGDNEQFF
CDR3nt: TGTGCCAGCTCACCAATCCCATCGGAGGGCGACAATGAGCAGTTCTTC
v_gene: TRBV18
j_gene: TRBJ2-1
abundance: NA
d_gene: NA

CDR3aa: CASSPYVNSPLHF
CDR3nt: TGCGCCAGCAGCCCGTATGTAAATTCACCCCTCCACTTT
v_gene: TRBV5-1
j_gene: TRBJ1-6
abundance: NA
d_gene: NA

CDR3aa: CASSLTAEAFF
CDR3nt: TGCGCCAGCAGCTTGACAGCTGAAGCTTTCTTT
v_gene: TRBV5-1
j_gene: TRBJ1-1
abundance: once
d_gene: NA

CDR3aa: CASSPSRDNFSGNTIYF
CDR3nt: TGTGCCAGCAGTCCGTCCCGGGACAACTTCTCTGGAAACACCATATATTTT
v_gene: TRBV25-1
j_gene: TRBJ1-3
abundance: NA
d_gene: NA

CDR3aa: CASSFTGPTNTEAFF
CDR3nt: TGTGCCAGCAGTTTTACGGGACCCACGAACACTGAAGCTTTCTTT
v_gene: TRBV28
j_gene: TRBJ1-1
abundance: NA
d_gene: NA

CDR3aa: CSATEGPGNTIYF
CDR3nt: TGCAGCGCAACCGAGGGCCCTGGAAACACCATATATTTT
v_gene: TRBV29-1
j_gene: TRBJ1-3
abundance: NA
d_gene: NA

CDR3aa: CASSPRAKNTEAFF
CDR3nt: TGTGCCAGCTCACCACGGGCAAAGAACACTGAAGCTTTCTTT
v_gene: TRBV18
j_gene: TRBJ1-1
abundance: NA
d_gene: NA

CDR3aa: CASTKVGNTEAFF
CDR3nt: TGTGCCAGCACTAAGGTCGGGAACACTGAAGCTTTCTTT
v_gene: TRBV7-2
j_gene: TRBJ1-1
abundance: NA
d_gene: NA

CDR3aa: CSVGGASYTF
CDR3nt: TGCAGCGTTGGGGGGGCTAGCTACACCTTC
v_gene: TRBV29-1
j_gene: TRBJ1-2
abundance: NA
d_gene: NA

CDR3aa: CASNSAGATYEQYF
CDR3nt: TGTGCCAGCAACTCGGCGGGGGCAACCTACGAGCAGTACTTC
v_gene: TRBV2
j_gene: TRBJ2-7
abundance: NA
d_gene: NA

CDR3aa: CASSPEGTRGYTF
CDR3nt: TGTGCCAGCAGCCCCGAAGGCACTCGTGGCTACACCTTC
v_gene: TRBV6-5
j_gene: TRBJ1-2
abundance: NA
d_gene: NA

CDR3aa: CASSSQPPGTAGKQYF
CDR3nt: TGTGCCAGCAGCTCGCAGCCTCCGGGGACGGCCGGAAAGCAGTACTTC
v_gene: TRBV7-2
j_gene: TRBJ2-7
abundance: NA
d_gene: NA

CDR3aa: CASSYIRTAGYEQYF
CDR3nt: TGTGCCAGCAGTTACATTCGGACAGCTGGGTACGAGCAGTACTTC
v_gene: TRBV6-5
j_gene: TRBJ2-7
abundance: NA
d_gene: NA

CDR3aa: CSVEAGTHSTDTQYF
CDR3nt: TGCAGCGTAGAGGCCGGGACCCATAGCACAGATACGCAGTATTTT
v_gene: TRBV29-1
j_gene: TRBJ2-3
abundance: NA
d_gene: NA

CDR3aa: CASSENPGDNEKLFF
CDR3nt: TGCGCCAGCAGTGAAAATCCAGGGGACAATGAAAAACTGTTTTTT
v_gene: TRBV10-2
j_gene: TRBJ1-4
abundance: NA
d_gene: NA

CDR3aa: CASSYDRTDEQYF
CDR3nt: TGTGCCAGCAGTTACGACAGGACGGACGAGCAGTACTTC
v_gene: TRBV6-6
j_gene: TRBJ2-7
abundance: NA
d_gene: NA

CDR3aa: CASSSTAPGELFF
CDR3nt: TGTGCCAGCAGTTCGACGGCTCCCGGGGAGCTGTTTTTT
v_gene: TRBV7-9
j_gene: TRBJ2-2
abundance: NA
d_gene: NA

CDR3aa: CASATGNRYEQYF
CDR3nt: TGTGCCAGCGCTACAGGGAACCGATACGAGCAGTACTTC
v_gene: TRBV28
j_gene: TRBJ2-7
abundance: NA
d_gene: NA

CDR3aa: CASSEQGTPNTEAFF
CDR3nt: TGTGCCAGCAGTGAACAGGGGACACCGAACACTGAAGCTTTCTTT
v_gene: TRBV6-1
j_gene: TRBJ1-1
abundance: NA
d_gene: NA

CDR3aa: CASSLVETDYGYTF
CDR3nt: TGTGCCAGCAGCTTAGTCGAGACGGACTATGGCTACACCTTC
v_gene: TRBV7-9
j_gene: TRBJ1-2
abundance: NA
d_gene: NA

CDR3aa: CASSLVTGSANYGYTF
CDR3nt: TGCGCCAGCAGCTTGGTGACAGGGTCTGCAAACTATGGCTACACCTTC
v_gene: TRBV5-1
j_gene: TRBJ1-2
abundance: NA
d_gene: TRBD1

CDR3aa: CASSPRRGALLEQFF
CDR3nt: TGTGCCAGCAGTCCTCGGCGGGGAGCCCTCCTAGAGCAGTTCTTC
v_gene: TRBV5-4
j_gene: TRBJ2-1
abundance: NA
d_gene: NA

CDR3aa: CASSSSQGGNEQFF
CDR3nt: TGTGCCAGCAGCTCTTCACAGGGGGGCAATGAGCAGTTCTTC
v_gene: TRBV7-2
j_gene: TRBJ2-1
abundance: NA
d_gene: TRBD1

CDR3aa: CASSIDVSGNTIYF
CDR3nt: TGTGCCAGTAGTATAGACGTCTCTGGAAACACCATATATTTT
v_gene: TRBV19
j_gene: TRBJ1-3
abundance: NA
d_gene: NA

CDR3aa: CASSARTSGGSETQYF
CDR3nt: TGTGCCAGCAGCGCAAGGACTAGCGGGGGTTCAGAGACCCAGTACTTC
v_gene: TRBV7-6
j_gene: TRBJ2-5
abundance: NA
d_gene: TRBD2

CDR3aa: CASSLGNPLAKNIQYF
CDR3nt: TGTGCCAGCAGCTTAGGTAATCCTTTGGCCAAAAACATTCAGTACTTC
v_gene: TRBV7-8
j_gene: TRBJ2-4
abundance: NA
d_gene: NA

CDR3aa: CASSYMGVEETQYF
CDR3nt: TGTGCCAGCAGTTACATGGGGGTGGAAGAGACCCAGTACTTC
v_gene: TRBV6-6
j_gene: TRBJ2-5
abundance: NA
d_gene: NA